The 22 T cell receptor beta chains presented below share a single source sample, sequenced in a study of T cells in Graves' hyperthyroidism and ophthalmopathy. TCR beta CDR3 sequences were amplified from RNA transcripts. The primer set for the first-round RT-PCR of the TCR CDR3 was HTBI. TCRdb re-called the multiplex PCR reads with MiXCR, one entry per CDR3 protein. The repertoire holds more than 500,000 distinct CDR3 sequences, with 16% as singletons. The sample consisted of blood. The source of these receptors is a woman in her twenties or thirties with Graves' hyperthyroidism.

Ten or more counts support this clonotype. CDR3 DNA sequence: TGCAGTCCATTGGACGGGACGGTGAACTATGGCTACACCTTC. It specifies CSPLDGTVNYGYTF. The chain joins TRBV20-1 to TRBJ1-2; perhaps TRBD1 as D (5 bases). The CDR3 has 14 residues. Looked up from germline, CDR1 is DFQATT and CDR2 is SNEGSKA (reference sequence). The ends were cut back, 8 bases at V and 2 bases at J, with 18 bases in the middle.

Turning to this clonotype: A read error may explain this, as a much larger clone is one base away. CDR3 region: CASSLFAGTTEAFF. The CDR3 bases are TGTGCCAGCAGTTTATTTGCAGGGACCACTGAAGCTTTCTTT. V is TRBV27 and J is TRBJ1-1; D might be TRBD1 (5 bases). This CDR3 has 14 amino acids. From germline, CDR1 is MNHEY and CDR2 SMNVEV (reference sequence). The germline V and J ends were trimmed by 1 base and 4 bases, with 10 bases remaining between them.

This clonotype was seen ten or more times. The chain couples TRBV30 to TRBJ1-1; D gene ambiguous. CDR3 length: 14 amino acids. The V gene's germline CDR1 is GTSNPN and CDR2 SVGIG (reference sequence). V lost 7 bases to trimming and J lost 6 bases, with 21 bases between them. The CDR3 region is CASQFDQVGAEAFF. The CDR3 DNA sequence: TGTGCCTCCCAATTCGATCAGGTGGGCGCTGAAGCTTTCTTT.

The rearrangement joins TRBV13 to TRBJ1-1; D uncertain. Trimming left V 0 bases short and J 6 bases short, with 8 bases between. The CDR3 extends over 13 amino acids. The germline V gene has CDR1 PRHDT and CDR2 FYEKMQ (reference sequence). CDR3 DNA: TGTGCCAGCAGCTTAGGGGTGAGTCCTGAAGCTTTCTTT. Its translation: CASSLGVSPEAFF.

CDR3 region: CASSQVRQGRTEAFF. The CDR3 nucleotides read TGCGCCAGCAGCCAAGTCAGACAGGGTCGGACTGAAGCTTTCTTT. This rearrangement joins TRBV4-1 to TRBJ1-1, with 7 nucleotides matching TRBD1. The CDR3 sequence is 15 residues long. Germline V lookup: CDR1 MGHRA, CDR2 YSYEKL. V was pared by 1 base and J by 5 bases, with 7 bases of the junction left unmatched.

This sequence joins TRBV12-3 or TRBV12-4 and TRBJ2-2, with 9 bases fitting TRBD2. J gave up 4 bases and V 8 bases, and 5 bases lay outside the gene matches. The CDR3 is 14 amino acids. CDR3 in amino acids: CASAGTSFTGELFF. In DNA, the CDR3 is TGTGCCAGCGCCGGGACTAGCTTCACCGGGGAGCTGTTTTTT.

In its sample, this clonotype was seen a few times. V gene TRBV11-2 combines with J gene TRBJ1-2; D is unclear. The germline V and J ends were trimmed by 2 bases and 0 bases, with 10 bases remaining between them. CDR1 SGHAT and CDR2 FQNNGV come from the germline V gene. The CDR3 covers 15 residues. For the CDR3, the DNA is TGTGCCAGCAGCTTATTTCGGGGAGCTAACTATGGCTACACCTTC. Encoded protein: CASSLFRGANYGYTF.

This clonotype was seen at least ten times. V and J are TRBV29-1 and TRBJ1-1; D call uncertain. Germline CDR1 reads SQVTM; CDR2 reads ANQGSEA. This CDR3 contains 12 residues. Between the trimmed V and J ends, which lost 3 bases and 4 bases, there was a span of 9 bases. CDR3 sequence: CSVDGLSTEAFF. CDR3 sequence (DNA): TGCAGCGTTGACGGGTTGTCCACTGAAGCTTTCTTT. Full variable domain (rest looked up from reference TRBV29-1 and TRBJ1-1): SAVISQKPSRDICQRGTSLTIQCQVDSQVTMMFWYRQQPGQSLTLIATANQGSEATYESGFVIDKFPISRPNLTFSTLTVSNMSPEDSSIYLCSVDGLSTEAFFGQGTRLTVV.

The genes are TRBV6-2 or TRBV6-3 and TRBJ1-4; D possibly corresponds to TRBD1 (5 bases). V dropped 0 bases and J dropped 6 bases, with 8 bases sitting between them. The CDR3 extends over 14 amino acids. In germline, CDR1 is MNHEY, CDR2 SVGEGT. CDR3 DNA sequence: TGTGCCAGCAGTTACTCGATCAGGGATGAAAAACTGTTTTTT. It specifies CASSYSIRDEKLFF.

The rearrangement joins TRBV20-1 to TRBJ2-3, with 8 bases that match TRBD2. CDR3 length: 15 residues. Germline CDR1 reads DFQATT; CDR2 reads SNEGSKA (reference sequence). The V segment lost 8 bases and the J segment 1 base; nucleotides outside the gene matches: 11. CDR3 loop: CSSGVLADRTDTQYF. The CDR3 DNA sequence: TGCAGTTCCGGAGTACTAGCGGACCGCACAGATACGCAGTATTTT.

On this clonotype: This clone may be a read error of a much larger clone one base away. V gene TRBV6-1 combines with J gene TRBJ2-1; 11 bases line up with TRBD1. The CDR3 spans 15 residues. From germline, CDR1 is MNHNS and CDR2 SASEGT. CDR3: CASSARTGGYNEQLF. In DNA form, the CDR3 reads TGTGCCAGCAGTGCAAGGACAGGGGGCTACAATGAGCAGCTCTTC.

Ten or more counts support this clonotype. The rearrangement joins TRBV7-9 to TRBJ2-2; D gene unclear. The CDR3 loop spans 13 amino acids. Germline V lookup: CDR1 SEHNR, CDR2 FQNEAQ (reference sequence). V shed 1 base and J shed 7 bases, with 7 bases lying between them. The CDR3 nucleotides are TGTGCCAGCAGCTTAGAAGGAATCGGGGAGCTGTTTTTT. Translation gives CASSLEGIGELFF.

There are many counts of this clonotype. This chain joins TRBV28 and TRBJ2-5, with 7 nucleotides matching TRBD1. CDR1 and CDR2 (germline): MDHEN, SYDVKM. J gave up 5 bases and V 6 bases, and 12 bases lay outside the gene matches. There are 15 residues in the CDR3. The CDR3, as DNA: TGTGCCAGCAGGGGAACAGGGGACCTTCTTGAGACCCAGTACTTC. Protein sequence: CASRGTGDLLETQYF.

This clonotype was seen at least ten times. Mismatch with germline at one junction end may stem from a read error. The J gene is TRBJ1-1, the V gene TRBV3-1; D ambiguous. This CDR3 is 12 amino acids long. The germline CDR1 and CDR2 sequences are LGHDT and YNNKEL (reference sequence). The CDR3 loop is CASSQGGTGAFF. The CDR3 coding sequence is TGTGCCAGCAGCCAAGGAGGTACTGGAGCTTTCTTT.

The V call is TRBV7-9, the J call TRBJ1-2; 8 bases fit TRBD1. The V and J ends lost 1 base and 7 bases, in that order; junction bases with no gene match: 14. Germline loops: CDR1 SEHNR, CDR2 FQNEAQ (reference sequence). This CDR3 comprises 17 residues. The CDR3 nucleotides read TGTGCCAGCAGCTTAGAGGCCATGGGGCAGGGGGCGGGTGGCTACACCTTC. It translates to CASSLEAMGQGAGGYTF.

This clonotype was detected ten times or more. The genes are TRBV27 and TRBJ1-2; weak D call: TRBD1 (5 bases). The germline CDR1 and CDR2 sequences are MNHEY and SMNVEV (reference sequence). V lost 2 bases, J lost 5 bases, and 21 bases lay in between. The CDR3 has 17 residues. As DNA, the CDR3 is TGTGCCAGCAGTTTACTAGGGGTGGATCCCTTAGGGTATGGCTACACCTTC. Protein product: CASSLLGVDPLGYGYTF.

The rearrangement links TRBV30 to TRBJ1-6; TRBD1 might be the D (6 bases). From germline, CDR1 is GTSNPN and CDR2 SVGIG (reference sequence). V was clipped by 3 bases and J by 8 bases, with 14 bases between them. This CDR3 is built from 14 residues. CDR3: CAWSNRDTYSPLHF. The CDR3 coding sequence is TGTGCCTGGAGCAACCGGGACACTTATTCACCCCTCCACTTT.

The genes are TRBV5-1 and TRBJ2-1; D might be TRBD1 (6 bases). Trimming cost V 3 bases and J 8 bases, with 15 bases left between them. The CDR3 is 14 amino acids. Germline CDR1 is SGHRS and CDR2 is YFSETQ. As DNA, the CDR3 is TGCGCCAGCAGCTGGGGAGCAGGGGATGATGAGCAGTTCTTC. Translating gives CASSWGAGDDEQFF.

CDR3 residues: CASSPTLAYEQYF. In nucleotides, the CDR3 is TGTGCCAGCAGTCCGACCTTGGCTTACGAGCAGTACTTC. J is TRBJ2-7 and V is TRBV28; D not certain. V shed 5 bases and J shed 4 bases, with 12 bases lying between them. This CDR3 region has 13 residues. The germline CDR1 and CDR2 sequences are MDHEN and SYDVKM. The full variable domain, with the rest looked up from reference TRBV28 and TRBJ2-7, is DVKVTQSSRYLVKRTGEKVFLECVQDMDHENMFWYRQDPGLGLRLIYFSYDVKMKEKGDIPEGYSVSREKKERFSLILESASTNQTSMYLCASSPTLAYEQYFGPGTRLTVT.

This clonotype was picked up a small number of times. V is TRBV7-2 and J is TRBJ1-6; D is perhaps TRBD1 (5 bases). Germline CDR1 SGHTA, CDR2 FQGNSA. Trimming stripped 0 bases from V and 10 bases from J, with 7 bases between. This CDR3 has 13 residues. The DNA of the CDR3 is TGTGCCAGCAGCTTAGCGACAGAGTCACCCCTCCACTTT. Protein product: CASSLATESPLHF.

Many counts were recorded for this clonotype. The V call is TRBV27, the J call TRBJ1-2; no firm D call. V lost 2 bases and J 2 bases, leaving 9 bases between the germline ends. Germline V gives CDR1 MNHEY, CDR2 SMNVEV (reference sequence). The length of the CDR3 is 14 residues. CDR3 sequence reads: CASSLVFGNYGYTF. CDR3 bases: TGTGCCAGCAGTTTAGTTTTCGGGAACTATGGCTACACCTTC.

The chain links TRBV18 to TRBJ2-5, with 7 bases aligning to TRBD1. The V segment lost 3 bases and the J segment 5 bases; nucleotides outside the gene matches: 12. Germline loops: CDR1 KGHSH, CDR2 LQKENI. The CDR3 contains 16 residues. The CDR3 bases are TGTGCCAGCTCACCCACGGACAGGTCGCCCAGCGAGACCCAGTACTTC. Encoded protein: CASSPTDRSPSETQYF.